This TCR beta chain was captured in a study of vaccination effects on CD4 cells after COVID-19. The study's findings and limits: Infection- and vaccine-induced clones contracted markedly late after vaccination. There was only 1 of 255 vaccine-induced clones in healthy vaccinees that cross-reacted with common cold coronaviruses.

V was shortened by 2 bases and J by 1 base, with 12 bases between the two germline ends. The germline V gene has CDR1 MDHEN and CDR2 SYDVKM. The CDR3 loop spans 16 amino acids. Note on this clone: As yet, its antigen is unknown.

Viral peptide pool expansion of antigen-specific CD4+ T cells preceded sequencing in the ViraFEST assay. Culturing for around eleven days preceded CD4+ T cell isolation. Nucleocapsid antibodies were negative in the vaccine recipients, who had never had SARS-CoV-2 infection. Cultivation was performed at 1.5 million to 2.5 million PBMC per well with about 9 IU/ml IL-2 and 10 ug/ml peptides added. Assay: immunoSEQ multiplex PCR; the TCRdb copy retains only in-frame clones and omits some. Of 45,000 to 65,000 clones listed, roughly 80% are singletons. Material: CD4+ T cells from PBMCs cultured with HCoV-229E spike peptides, obtained before COVID-19 vaccination. V usage is TRBV28 and J usage is TRBJ1-5; a possible D gene is TRBD1 (6 bases). The sequence came from a human donor who received a COVID-19 vaccine. CDR3 residues: CASSLQGRGSNQPQHF. The CDR3, as DNA: TGTGCCAGCAGTTTACAGGGGAGGGGGAGCAATCAGCCCCAGCATTTT.